A single sample gave rise to the 15 T cell receptor beta chains below, sequenced in a study of control samples from healthy donors and cancer patients. Sequenced by immunoSEQ multiplex PCR; TCRdb stores in-frame clones only, minus some. The sample holds around 180,000 clones, about 90% seen once. Material for sequencing was blood. Receptors were obtained from a woman between 25 and 40 years old in good health.

The rearrangement uses TRBV7-9 and TRBJ1-1; the D is unclear. The CDR3 sequence is 12 residues long. CDR1 and CDR2 from the germline V gene are SEHNR and FQNEAQ (reference sequence). V shed 0 bases and J shed 8 bases, with 7 bases lying between them. The DNA for the CDR3 is TGTGCCAGCAGCTTAGCGTCTTTAGAAGCTTTCTTT. Translating it yields CASSLASLEAFF.

The rearrangement joins TRBV5-1 to TRBJ1-1; no clear D. Germline CDR1 reads SGHRS; CDR2 reads YFSETQ. This CDR3 spans 14 amino acids. Trimming took 4 bases from V and 2 from J, leaving 12 bases between them. Here the CDR3 DNA reads TGCGCCAGCAGCCTAAGCGCGAGTAACACTGAAGCTTTCTTT. It is translated as CASSLSASNTEAFF.

This clone has just a few counts. For the CDR3, the DNA is TGTGCCAGTACCGAGGGGTACTATGGCTACACCTTC. Protein: CASTEGYYGYTF. This rearrangement joins TRBV19 to TRBJ1-2; tentative D call: TRBD1 (5 bases). V shed 7 bases and J shed 3 bases, with 9 bases lying between them. Germline lookup yields CDR1 LNHDA and CDR2 SQIVND (reference sequence). This CDR3 is 12 amino acids long. The full variable domain, with the rest looked up from reference TRBV19 and TRBJ1-2, is DGGITQSPKYLFRKEGQNVTLSCEQNLNHDAMYWYRQDPGQGLRLIYYSQIVNDFQKGDIAEGYSVSREKKESFPLTVTSAQKNPTAFYLCASTEGYYGYTFGSGTRLTVV.

This chain joins TRBV5-1 and TRBJ2-1; 16 bases agree with TRBD2. This CDR3 is built from 19 residues. J was trimmed by 2 bases and V by 3 bases; bases with no gene match: 8. From germline, CDR1 is SGHRS and CDR2 YFSETQ. In DNA, the CDR3 is TGCGCCAGCAGCTACGGGACTAGCGGGGGGGCCGGGACCTACAATGAGCAGTTCTTC. It yields the protein CASSYGTSGGAGTYNEQFF.

The chain carries TRBV6-5 and TRBJ2-4; 8 bases map to TRBD1. CDR1 and CDR2 (germline): MNHEY, SVGAGI. The CDR3 totals 14 residues. V shed 5 bases and J 13 bases; nucleotides not matched to a gene: 13. DNA for the CDR3: TGTGCCAGCAGTCTCGGGGCGGGGACAGGCGGACAGTACTTC. It specifies CASSLGAGTGGQYF.

This rearrangement joins TRBV6-4 to TRBJ1-5, with a possible D match to TRBD1 (5 bases). Looked up from germline, CDR1 is MRHNA and CDR2 is SNTAGT. The CDR3 has 16 residues. Trimming left V 6 bases short and J 1 base short, with 16 bases between. The chain's CDR3 is CASSGWDSKSNQPQHF. The CDR3 nucleotides are TGTGCCAGCAGCGGGTGGGACTCAAAGAGCAATCAGCCCCAGCATTTT.

The chain is built from TRBV15 and TRBJ2-7, with 9 bases aligning to TRBD1. V shed 5 bases, J shed 4 bases, and the junction held 12 bases outside the gene matches. Germline values: CDR1 LNHNV, CDR2 YYDKDF (reference sequence). This CDR3 spans 16 amino acids. CDR3 DNA: TGTGCCACCAGCCGGGGGTTGGGGACAGGGCTATACGAGCAGTACGTC. This translates into CATSRGLGTGLYEQYV.

The chain is built from TRBV19 and TRBJ1-4; D remains ambiguous. The CDR3 contains 15 residues. Germline values: CDR1 LNHDA, CDR2 SQIVND (reference sequence). The V gene lost 5 bases and the J gene lost 0 bases, with 10 bases spanning the gap. The CDR3 nucleotides read TGTGCCAGTAGTTCACGGATTGCAACTAATGAAAAACTGTTTTTT. The encoded protein is CASSSRIATNEKLFF.

This clone was observed once. V usage is TRBV11-3 and J usage is TRBJ2-3, with D maybe TRBD2 (6 bases). The V gene lost 5 bases and the J gene lost 2 bases, with 8 bases spanning the gap. The V gene's germline CDR1 is SGHNT and CDR2 YENEEA. The CDR3 consists of 13 residues. The CDR3 is CASSPDYTDTQYF. The CDR3 nucleotides read TGTGCCAGCAGCCCGGACTACACAGATACGCAGTATTTT. The whole variable domain, filled in from reference TRBV11-3 and TRBJ2-3, reads EAGVVQSPRYKIIEKKQPVAFWCNPISGHNTLYWYLQNLGQGPELLIRYENEEAVDDSQLPKDRFSAERLKGVDSTLKIQPAELGDSAVYLCASSPDYTDTQYFGPGTRLTVL.

A single count supports this clone. V usage is TRBV3-1 (or the pseudogene TRBV3-2) and J usage is TRBJ2-1; tentative D call: TRBD2 (5 bases). V shed 4 bases and J shed 4 bases, with 20 bases lying between them. The CDR3 sequence is 17 residues long. Germline CDR1 reads LGHDT; CDR2 reads YNNKEL (reference sequence). The CDR3 sequence is CASSPVRASGSYNEQFF. The CDR3 bases are TGTGCCAGCAGCCCAGTTAGGGCGAGCGGCTCGTACAATGAGCAGTTCTTC.

This chain uses TRBV20-1 with TRBJ2-7; no clear D. V lost 3 bases and J lost 2, with 11 bases in between. CDR1 and CDR2 (germline): DFQATT, SNEGSKA (reference sequence). This CDR3 has 13 amino acids. Written as DNA, the CDR3 is TGCAGTGCTAGTGACGGGCCCACCTACGAGCAGTACTTC. Translating gives CSASDGPTYEQYF.

The rearrangement links TRBV5-1 to TRBJ2-6; a possible D gene is TRBD1 (6 bases). This CDR3 spans 16 amino acids. Germline assignment: CDR1 SGHRS and CDR2 YFSETQ. The V gene lost 4 bases and the J gene lost 4 bases, with 15 bases spanning the gap. Written as DNA, the CDR3 is TGCGCCAGCAGCGGAATACAGGGATCCGGGGCCAACGTCCTGACTTTC. Encoded protein: CASSGIQGSGANVLTF.

The rearrangement links TRBV7-2 to TRBJ1-2, with 7 bases identical to TRBD1. The CDR3 consists of 14 residues. Looked up from germline, CDR1 is SGHTA and CDR2 is FQGNSA. The trim removed 4 bases at V and 7 bases at J, leaving 9 bases unmatched. The CDR3 is CASSSRTGVAGYTF. CDR3 nucleotide sequence: TGTGCCAGCAGCTCCCGAACAGGGGTAGCTGGCTACACCTTC.

In DNA form, the CDR3 reads TGTGCCAGCAGTTACGGGGACAGGGGAACCGGGGAGCTGTTTTTT. Translation: CASSYGDRGTGELFF. V is TRBV6-6 and J is TRBJ2-2; 10 bases line up with TRBD1. The germline V gene has CDR1 MNHNY and CDR2 SVGAGI (reference sequence). The CDR3 extends over 15 amino acids. Losses at the gene ends were 2 bases for V and 5 bases for J; bases not matched to a gene: 2.

The chain has TRBV19 and TRBJ2-5, with TRBD2 matching over 10 bases. Unmatched junction bases numbered 8, after V lost 3 bases and J lost 7 bases. The CDR3 length is 15 residues. Germline values: CDR1 LNHDA, CDR2 SQIVND (reference sequence). CDR3 DNA sequence: TGTGCCAGTAGTATGGTCCTAGCGGGAGTAGGGACCCAGTACTTC. It is translated as CASSMVLAGVGTQYF. The full variable domain, with the rest looked up from reference TRBV19 and TRBJ2-5, is DGGITQSPKYLFRKEGQNVTLSCEQNLNHDAMYWYRQDPGQGLRLIYYSQIVNDFQKGDIAEGYSVSREKKESFPLTVTSAQKNPTAFYLCASSMVLAGVGTQYFGPGTRLLVL.